The 21 T cell receptor beta chains below all came from one sample that was sequenced in a study of blood T cell repertoires in COVID-19. Here immunoSEQ multiplex PCR was the method, and the copy in TCRdb shows in-frame clones only, minus some. Among approximately 380,000 clones listed, 88% were seen once. Sequencing was performed on PBMCs or T cells enriched from blood (not recorded which). The receptors stem from a woman aged 18-29 years who had recovered from COVID-19.

V and J are TRBV7-6 and TRBJ2-7, with D tentatively TRBD1 (5 bases). CDR3 size: 15 residues. Between the trimmed V and J ends, which lost 1 base and 0 bases, there was a span of 10 bases. From germline, CDR1 is SGHVS and CDR2 FNYEAQ. Here the CDR3 reads CASSLGQGSSYEQYF. CDR3 nucleotides: TGTGCCAGCAGCTTAGGTCAGGGCAGCTCCTACGAGCAGTACTTC.

The chain links TRBV7-6 to TRBJ2-1; D might be TRBD1 (6 bases). Trimming took 1 base from V and 8 from J, leaving 12 bases between them. Germline assignment: CDR1 SGHVS and CDR2 FNYEAQ. The CDR3 sequence is 14 residues long. The CDR3 DNA sequence: TGTGCCAGCAGCTTAGGACAAGGGGGTTATGAGCAGTTCTTC. It encodes CASSLGQGGYEQFF.

The CDR3 bases are TGTGCCTGGACTTCGGGACAGCTAGACCTAGAGACCCAGTACTTC. Translation: CAWTSGQLDLETQYF. The chain is built from TRBV30 and TRBJ2-5, with 7 bases lining up with TRBD1. Germline values: CDR1 GTSNPN, CDR2 SVGIG (reference sequence). The CDR3 runs 15 residues. The trim removed 4 bases at V and 4 bases at J, leaving 12 bases unmatched.

The chain links TRBV7-2 to TRBJ2-2, with 8 bases that match TRBD2. Trimming at V came to 2 bases and at J to 0 bases, leaving 2 bases not matched to a gene. This CDR3 is 16 amino acids long. Germline V gene lookup returns CDR1 SGHTA and CDR2 FQGNSA. CDR3 residues: CASSLNGGANTGELFF. CDR3 sequence (DNA): TGTGCCAGCAGCTTAAACGGGGGGGCGAACACCGGGGAGCTGTTTTTT. Variable domain in full (rest from reference TRBV7-2 and TRBJ2-2): GAGVSQSPSNKVTEKGKDVELRCDPISGHTALYWYRQSLGQGLEFLIYFQGNSAPDKSGLPSDRFSAERTGGSVSTLTIQRTQQEDSAVYLCASSLNGGANTGELFFGEGSRLTVL.

This rearrangement joins TRBV7-3 to TRBJ2-5, with 13 bases lining up with TRBD2. With V trimmed by 4 bases and J by 5 bases, 10 bases remained unmatched. There are 17 residues in the CDR3. The germline gives CDR1 SGHTA, CDR2 FQGTGA. The CDR3 protein is CASSSRTSGGGWETQYF. DNA for the CDR3: TGTGCCAGCAGCTCCCGGACTAGCGGGGGCGGGTGGGAGACCCAGTACTTC. Supplemented by reference TRBV7-3 and TRBJ2-5, the full variable domain reads GAGVSQTPSNKVTEKGKYVELRCDPISGHTALYWYRQSLGQGPEFLIYFQGTGAADDSGLPNDRFFAVRPEGSVSTLKIQRTERGDSAVYLCASSSRTSGGGWETQYFGPGTRLLVL.

The chain is built from TRBV6-4 and TRBJ2-2, with D uncertain. There are 13 residues in the CDR3. Germline lookup yields CDR1 MRHNA and CDR2 SNTAGT. Trimming pared 5 bases from V and 1 base from J, leaving 5 bases between. The CDR3 nucleotides are TGTGCCAGCAGTAGAGAGAACACCGGGGAGCTGTTTTTT. Translated: CASSRENTGELFF.

The gene calls are TRBV2 and TRBJ1-5, with D possibly TRBD1 on 5 matching bases. Germline CDR1 is SNHLY and CDR2 is FYNNEI. The CDR3 loop spans 15 amino acids. Trimming left V 3 bases short and J 4 bases short, with 13 bases between. The CDR3 loop reads CASSDMSQGNQPQHF. The CDR3 DNA sequence: TGTGCCAGCAGTGATATGTCGCAGGGAAATCAGCCCCAGCATTTT.

The CDR3 reads CASSIAATLHPGQEEETQYF. CDR3 nucleotide sequence: TGTGCCAGTAGTATAGCCGCGACCCTCCATCCGGGACAGGAAGAAGAGACCCAGTACTTC. The gene calls are TRBV19 and TRBJ2-5, with 8 bases identical to TRBD1. Germline V gene sequence: CDR1 LNHDA, CDR2 SQIVND (reference sequence). Unmatched junction bases numbered 19, after V lost 1 base and J lost 3 bases. The CDR3 loop spans 20 amino acids.

This clone was found once. This chain uses TRBV5-6 with TRBJ1-2; TRBD1 might be the D (6 bases). V was clipped by 4 bases and J by 6 bases, with 13 bases between them. This CDR3 comprises 13 residues. The V gene's germline CDR1 is SGHDT and CDR2 YYEEEE. The CDR3 nucleotides read TGTGCCAGCAGCCCTCGGGGGGGGCATGGCTACACCTTC. Its translation: CASSPRGGHGYTF.

The CDR3 DNA sequence: TGTGCCAGCAGTGCGGCAGGTCGTGTGACTGAAGCTTTCTTT. Translation: CASSAAGRVTEAFF. The V and J genes are TRBV2 and TRBJ1-1; D unclear. In germline, CDR1 is SNHLY, CDR2 FYNNEI. V lost 4 bases, J lost 5 bases, and 14 bases lay in between. This CDR3 is built from 14 residues.

The chain uses TRBV5-8 and TRBJ1-2, with D uncertain. Germline V gene sequence: CDR1 SGHTS, CDR2 YDEGEE. The V and J ends lost 6 bases and 7 bases respectively, with 10 bases between them. The CDR3 runs to 11 residues. CDR3 nucleotides: TGTGCCAGCACGCGGCCTACTGGCTACACCTTC. Its translation is CASTRPTGYTF.

The V call is TRBV15, the J call TRBJ1-1; D gene ambiguous. Trimming took off 0 bases at V and 0 bases at J, with 5 bases between the two ends. Germline assignment: CDR1 LNHNV and CDR2 YYDKDF (reference sequence). The CDR3 is 14 residues long. The CDR3 reads CATSRDRLNTEAFF. CDR3 DNA sequence: TGTGCCACCAGCAGAGATCGGTTGAACACTGAAGCTTTCTTT.

The V gene is TRBV27, the J gene TRBJ1-1; possibly TRBD1 for D (5 bases). The CDR3 spans 15 residues. Per the germline V gene, CDR1 is MNHEY and CDR2 is SMNVEV (reference sequence). Between the trimmed V and J ends, which lost 3 bases and 4 bases, there was a span of 15 bases. The CDR3 DNA is TGTGCCAGCAGTTTTGACGGGACTGTCGGCACTGAAGCTTTCTTT. It is translated as CASSFDGTVGTEAFF.

This rearrangement joins TRBV27 to TRBJ2-1; 8 bases are a match to TRBD2. CDR1 MNHEY and CDR2 SMNVEV come from the germline V gene (reference sequence). The V gene end was trimmed by 4 bases and the J gene end by 2 bases; junction bases not matched to a gene: 4. The CDR3 loop spans 15 amino acids. Here the CDR3 DNA reads TGTGCCAGCAGTTCACGGGGGGGTACCTACAATGAGCAGTTCTTC. It encodes CASSSRGGTYNEQFF.

The chain has TRBV19 and TRBJ1-1, with TRBD1 identical over 8 bases. CDR1 is LNHDA, CDR2 SQIVND, per germline (reference sequence). The CDR3 covers 15 residues. V gave up 8 bases and J gave up 1 base; unmatched junction bases: 9. In DNA form, the CDR3 reads TGTGCCAGTGCCAATTGGACAGGGCGGAACACTGAAGCTTTCTTT. Translating it yields CASANWTGRNTEAFF.

Written as DNA, the CDR3 is TGTGCCAGCAGCTTAGAGGGACAAAGGCCCCTCCACTTT. The encoded protein is CASSLEGQRPLHF. The V and J genes are TRBV7-8 and TRBJ1-6, with D perhaps matching TRBD1 (6 bases). Germline CDR1 is SGHVS and CDR2 is FQNEAQ. CDR3 length: 13 amino acids. Trimming removed 1 base at V and 13 bases at J, with 11 bases between.

CDR3 amino acids: CASSQVQGVSYEQYF. The DNA of the CDR3 is TGCGCCAGCAGCCAGGTACAGGGCGTGTCCTACGAGCAGTACTTC. The chain carries TRBV4-1 and TRBJ2-7; a weak D match, TRBD1 (6 bases). Trimming pared 3 bases from V and 1 base from J, leaving 13 bases between. Germline CDR1 reads MGHRA; CDR2 reads YSYEKL. The CDR3 is made up of 15 amino acids.

For this clone: Other nucleotide sequences in the sample specify the same CDR3. The chain recombines TRBV9 with TRBJ1-3; D gene uncertain. The CDR3 contains 13 residues. Germline-derived CDR1 and CDR2 are SGDLS and YYNGEE. V was trimmed by 0 bases and J by 3 bases, leaving 4 bases between them. The CDR3 reads CASSVGSGNTIYF. CDR3 DNA: TGTGCCAGCAGCGTAGGCAGTGGAAACACCATATATTTT.

The gene calls are TRBV5-1 and TRBJ1-4; D is unresolved. The CDR3 runs to 15 residues. Germline V gene data show CDR1 as SGHRS and CDR2 as YFSETQ. The germline V and J ends were trimmed by 4 bases and 7 bases, with 17 bases remaining between them. The CDR3 spells CASSQPAGGSEKLFF. The CDR3 bases are TGCGCCAGCAGCCAGCCGGCGGGCGGAAGTGAAAAACTGTTTTTT. The full variable domain, completed using reference TRBV5-1 and TRBJ1-4, is KAGVTQTPRYLIKTRGQQVTLSCSPISGHRSVSWYQQTPGQGLQFLFEYFSETQRNKGNFPGRFSGRQFSNSRSEMNVSTLELGDSALYLCASSQPAGGSEKLFFGSGTQLSVL.

The J gene is TRBJ2-7, the V gene TRBV10-3; 9 bases line up with TRBD2. From germline, CDR1 is ENHRY and CDR2 SYGVKD. V lost 8 bases to trimming and J lost 4 bases; unmatched junction nucleotides: 6. The CDR3 consists of 13 residues. In nucleotides, the CDR3 is TGTGCCATCTTAGCGGGGGCCCCATACGAGCAGTACTTC. Amino acids: CAILAGAPYEQYF.

The genes are TRBV6-5 and TRBJ2-7, with 9 bases that match TRBD2. V dropped 5 bases and J dropped 1; count of bases not matched to a gene: 6. This CDR3 is 15 amino acids long. Germline-derived CDR1 and CDR2 are MNHEY and SVGAGI. CDR3 loop: CASSRYSGGSYEQYF. The CDR3 nucleotides read TGTGCCAGCAGTCGCTATAGCGGGGGATCCTACGAGCAGTACTTC.